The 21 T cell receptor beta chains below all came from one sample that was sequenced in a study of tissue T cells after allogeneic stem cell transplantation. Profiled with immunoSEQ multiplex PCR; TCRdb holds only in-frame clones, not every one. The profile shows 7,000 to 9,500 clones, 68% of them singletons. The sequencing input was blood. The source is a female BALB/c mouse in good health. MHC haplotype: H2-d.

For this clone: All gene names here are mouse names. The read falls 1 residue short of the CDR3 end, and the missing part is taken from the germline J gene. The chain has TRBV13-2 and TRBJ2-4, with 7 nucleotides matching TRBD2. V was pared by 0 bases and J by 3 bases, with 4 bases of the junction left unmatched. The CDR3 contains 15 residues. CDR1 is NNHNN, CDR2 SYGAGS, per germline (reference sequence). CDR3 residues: CASGDALGMQNTLYF. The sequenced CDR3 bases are TGTGCCAGCGGTGATGCACTGGGGATGCAAAACACCTTGTAC.

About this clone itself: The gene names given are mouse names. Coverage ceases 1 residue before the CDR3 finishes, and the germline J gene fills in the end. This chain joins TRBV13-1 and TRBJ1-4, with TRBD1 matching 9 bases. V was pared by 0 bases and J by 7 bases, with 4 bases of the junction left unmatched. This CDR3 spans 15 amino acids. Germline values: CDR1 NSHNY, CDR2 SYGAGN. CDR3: CASSDAGTGSERLFF. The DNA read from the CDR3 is TGTGCCAGCAGTGATGCGGGGACAGGGTCCGAAAGATTATTT.

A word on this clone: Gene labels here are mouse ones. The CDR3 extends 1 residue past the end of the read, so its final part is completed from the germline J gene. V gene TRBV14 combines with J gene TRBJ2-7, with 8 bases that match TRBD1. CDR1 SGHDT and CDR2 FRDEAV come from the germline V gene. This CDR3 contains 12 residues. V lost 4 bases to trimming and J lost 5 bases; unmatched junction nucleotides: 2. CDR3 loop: CASSADRDEQYF. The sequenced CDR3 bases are TGTGCCAGCAGTGCGGACAGGGATGAACAGTAC.

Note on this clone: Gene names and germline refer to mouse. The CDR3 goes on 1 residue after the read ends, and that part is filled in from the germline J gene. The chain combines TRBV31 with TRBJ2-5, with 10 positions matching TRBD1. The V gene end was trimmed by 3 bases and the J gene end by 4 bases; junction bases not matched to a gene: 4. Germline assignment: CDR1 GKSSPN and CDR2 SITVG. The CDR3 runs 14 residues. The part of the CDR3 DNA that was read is TGTGCCTGGAGGACAGGGGGCAGAAAAGACACCCAGTAC. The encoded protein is CAWRTGGRKDTQY. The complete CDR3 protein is CAWRTGGRKDTQYF.

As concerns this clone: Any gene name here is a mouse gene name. The covered CDR3 bases are TGTGCCAGCAGGAGGACAGATGCAGAAACGCTGTAT. Translated: CASRRTDAETLY. From start to end, the CDR3 is CASRRTDAETLYF. The chain is built from TRBV13-3 and TRBJ2-3; a possible D gene is TRBD1 (6 bases). The read gets to within 1 residue of the CDR3 end, and the germline J gene fills in the rest. CDR1 and CDR2 from the germline V gene are NNHDY and SYVADS. The CDR3 contains 13 residues. The V gene lost 5 bases and the J gene lost 2 bases, with 9 bases spanning the gap.

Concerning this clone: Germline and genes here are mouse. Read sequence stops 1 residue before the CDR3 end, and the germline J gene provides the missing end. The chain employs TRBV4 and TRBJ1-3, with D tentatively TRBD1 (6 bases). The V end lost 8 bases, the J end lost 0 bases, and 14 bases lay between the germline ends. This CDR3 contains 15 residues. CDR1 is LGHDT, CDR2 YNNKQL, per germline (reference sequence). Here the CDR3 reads CASRRQGNSGNTLYF. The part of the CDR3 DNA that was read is TGTGCCAGCCGTCGGCAGGGGAATTCTGGAAATACGCTCTAT.

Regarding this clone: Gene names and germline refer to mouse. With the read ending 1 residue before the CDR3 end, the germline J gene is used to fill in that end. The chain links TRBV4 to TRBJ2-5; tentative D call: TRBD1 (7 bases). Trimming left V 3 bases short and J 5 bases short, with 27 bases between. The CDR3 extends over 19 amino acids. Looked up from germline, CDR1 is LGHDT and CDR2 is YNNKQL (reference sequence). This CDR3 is CASSYRRDTSSQGGDTQYF. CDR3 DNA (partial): TGTGCCAGCAGCTATCGGAGGGATACGAGCTCCCAGGGGGGAGACACCCAGTAC.

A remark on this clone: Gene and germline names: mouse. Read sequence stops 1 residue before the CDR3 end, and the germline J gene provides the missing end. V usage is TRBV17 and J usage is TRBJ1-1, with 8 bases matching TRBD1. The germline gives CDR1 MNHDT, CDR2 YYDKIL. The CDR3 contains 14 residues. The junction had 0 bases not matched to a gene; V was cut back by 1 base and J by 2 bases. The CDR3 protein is CASSRAGGNTEVFF. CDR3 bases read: TGTGCTAGCAGTAGAGCAGGGGGCAACACAGAAGTCTTC. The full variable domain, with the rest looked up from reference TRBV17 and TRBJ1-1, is DTTVKQNPRYKLARVGKPVNLICSQTMNHDTMYWYQKKPNQAPKLLLFYYDKILNREADTFEKFQSSRPNNSFCSLYIGSAGLEYSAMYLCASSRAGGNTEVFFGKGTRLTVV.

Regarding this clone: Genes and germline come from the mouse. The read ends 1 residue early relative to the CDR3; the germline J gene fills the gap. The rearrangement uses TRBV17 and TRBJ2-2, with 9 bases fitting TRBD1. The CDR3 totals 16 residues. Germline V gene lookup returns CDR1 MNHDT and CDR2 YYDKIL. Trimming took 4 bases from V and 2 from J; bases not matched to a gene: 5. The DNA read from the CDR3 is TGTGCTAGCAGTAACACAGGGGGCGCCAACACCGGGCAGCTCTAC. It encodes CASSNTGGANTGQLY. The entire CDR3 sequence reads CASSNTGGANTGQLYF.

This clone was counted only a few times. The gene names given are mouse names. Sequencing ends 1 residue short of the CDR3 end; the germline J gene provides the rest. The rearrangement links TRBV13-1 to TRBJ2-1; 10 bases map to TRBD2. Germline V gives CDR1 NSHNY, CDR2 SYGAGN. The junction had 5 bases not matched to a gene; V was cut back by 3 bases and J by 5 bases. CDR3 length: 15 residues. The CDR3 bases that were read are TGTGCCAGCAGTGGGGCCGGGACTGGGGATGCTGAGCAGTTC. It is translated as CASSGAGTGDAEQF. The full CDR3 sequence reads CASSGAGTGDAEQFF.

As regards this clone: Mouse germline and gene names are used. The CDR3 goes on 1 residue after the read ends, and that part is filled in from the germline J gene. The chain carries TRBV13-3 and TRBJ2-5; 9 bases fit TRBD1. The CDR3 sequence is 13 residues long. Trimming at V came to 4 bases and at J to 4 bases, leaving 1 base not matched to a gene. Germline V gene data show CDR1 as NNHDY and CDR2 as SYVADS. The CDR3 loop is CASSRQGEDTQYF. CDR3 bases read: TGTGCCAGCAGTCGACAGGGGGAAGACACCCAGTAC.

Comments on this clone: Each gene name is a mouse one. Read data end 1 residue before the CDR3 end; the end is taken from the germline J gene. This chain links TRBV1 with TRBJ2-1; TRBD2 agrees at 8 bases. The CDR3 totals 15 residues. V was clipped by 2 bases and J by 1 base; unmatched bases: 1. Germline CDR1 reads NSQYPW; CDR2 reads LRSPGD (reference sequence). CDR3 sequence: CTCSARTGNYAEQFF. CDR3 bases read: TGCACCTGCAGTGCAAGGACTGGGAACTATGCTGAGCAGTTC. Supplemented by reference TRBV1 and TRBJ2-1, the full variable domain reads VTLLEQNPRWRLVPRGQAVNLRCILKNSQYPWMSWYQQDLQKQLQWLFTLRSPGDKEVKSLPGADYLATRVTDTELRLQVANMSQGRTLYCTCSARTGNYAEQFFGPGTRLTVL.

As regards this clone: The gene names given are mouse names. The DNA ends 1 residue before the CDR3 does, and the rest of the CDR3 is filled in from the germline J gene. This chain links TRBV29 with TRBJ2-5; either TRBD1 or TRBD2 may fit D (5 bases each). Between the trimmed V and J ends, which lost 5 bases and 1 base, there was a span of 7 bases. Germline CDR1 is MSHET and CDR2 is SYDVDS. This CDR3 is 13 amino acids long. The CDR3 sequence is CASSLGHQDTQYF. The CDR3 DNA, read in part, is TGTGCTAGCAGTCTGGGACACCAAGACACCCAGTAC.

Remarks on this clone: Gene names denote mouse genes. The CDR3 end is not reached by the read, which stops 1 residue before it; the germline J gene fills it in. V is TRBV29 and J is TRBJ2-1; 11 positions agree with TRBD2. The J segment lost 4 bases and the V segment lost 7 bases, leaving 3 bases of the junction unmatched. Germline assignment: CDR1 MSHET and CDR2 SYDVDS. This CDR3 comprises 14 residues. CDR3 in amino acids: CASILGGRYAEQFF. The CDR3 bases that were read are TGTGCTAGCATACTGGGGGGGCGATATGCTGAGCAGTTC.

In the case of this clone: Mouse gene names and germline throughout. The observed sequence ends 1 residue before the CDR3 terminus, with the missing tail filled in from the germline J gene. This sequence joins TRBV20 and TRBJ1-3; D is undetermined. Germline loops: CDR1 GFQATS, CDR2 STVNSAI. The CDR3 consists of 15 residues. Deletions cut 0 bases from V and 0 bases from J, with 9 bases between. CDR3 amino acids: CGARDLMISGNTLYF. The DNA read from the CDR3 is TGTGGTGCTAGGGATCTGATGATTTCTGGAAATACGCTCTAT.

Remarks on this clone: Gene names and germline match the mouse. Partial CDR3 DNA: TGTGCCAGCAGCCAAGATGGGACTGGGGGAGACACCCAGTAC. It is translated as CASSQDGTGGDTQY. The whole CDR3 reads CASSQDGTGGDTQYF. The chain is built from TRBV5 and TRBJ2-5; 11 nucleotides agree with TRBD2. The missing CDR3 end, 1 residue past where the read stops, is filled in from the germline J gene. Germline CDR1 LGHNA, CDR2 YNLKQL (reference sequence). V shed 0 bases and J 5 bases; nucleotides not matched to a gene: 1. The CDR3 extends over 15 amino acids.

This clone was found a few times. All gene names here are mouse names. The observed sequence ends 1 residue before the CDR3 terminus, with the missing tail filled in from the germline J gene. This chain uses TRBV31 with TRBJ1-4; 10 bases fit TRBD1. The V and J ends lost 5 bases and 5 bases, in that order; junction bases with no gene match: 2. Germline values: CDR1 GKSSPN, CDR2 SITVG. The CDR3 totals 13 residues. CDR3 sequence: CAWDRGQNERLFF. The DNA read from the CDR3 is TGTGCCTGGGACAGGGGGCAGAACGAAAGATTATTT.

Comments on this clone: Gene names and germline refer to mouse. CDR3 protein: CTCSALTGGRGNTLYF. Partial CDR3 DNA: TGCACCTGCAGTGCTCTGACAGGGGGTCGGGGAAATACGCTCTAT. V usage is TRBV1 and J usage is TRBJ1-3; TRBD1 aligns across 9 bases. With the read ending 1 residue before the CDR3 end, the germline J gene is used to fill in that end. Unmatched junction bases numbered 7, after V lost 3 bases and J lost 4 bases. CDR1 and CDR2 from the germline V gene are NSQYPW and LRSPGD (reference sequence). The CDR3 covers 16 residues.

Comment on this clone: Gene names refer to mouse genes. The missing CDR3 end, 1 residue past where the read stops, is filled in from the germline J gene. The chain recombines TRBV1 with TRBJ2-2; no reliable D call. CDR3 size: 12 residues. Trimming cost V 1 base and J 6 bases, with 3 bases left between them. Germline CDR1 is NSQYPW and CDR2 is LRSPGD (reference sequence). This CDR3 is CTCSAGAGQLYF. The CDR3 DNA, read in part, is TGCACCTGCAGTGCAGGGGCCGGGCAGCTCTAC.

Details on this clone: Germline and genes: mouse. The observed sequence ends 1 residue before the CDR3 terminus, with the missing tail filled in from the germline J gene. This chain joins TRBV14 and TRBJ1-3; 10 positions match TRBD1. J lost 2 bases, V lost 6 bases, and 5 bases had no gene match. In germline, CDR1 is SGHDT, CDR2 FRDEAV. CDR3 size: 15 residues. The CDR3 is CASTRQGAPGNTLYF. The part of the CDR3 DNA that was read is TGTGCCAGCACCCGACAGGGGGCGCCTGGAAATACGCTCTAT.

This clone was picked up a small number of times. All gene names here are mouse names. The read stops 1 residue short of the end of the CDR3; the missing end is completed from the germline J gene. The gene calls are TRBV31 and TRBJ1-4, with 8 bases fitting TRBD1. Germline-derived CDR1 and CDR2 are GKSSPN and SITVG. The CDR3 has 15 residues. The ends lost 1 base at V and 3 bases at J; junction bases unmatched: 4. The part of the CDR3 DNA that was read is TGTGCCTGGAGTCCTCCGGGACAGGCCAACGAAAGATTATTT. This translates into CAWSPPGQANERLF. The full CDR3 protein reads CAWSPPGQANERLFF.